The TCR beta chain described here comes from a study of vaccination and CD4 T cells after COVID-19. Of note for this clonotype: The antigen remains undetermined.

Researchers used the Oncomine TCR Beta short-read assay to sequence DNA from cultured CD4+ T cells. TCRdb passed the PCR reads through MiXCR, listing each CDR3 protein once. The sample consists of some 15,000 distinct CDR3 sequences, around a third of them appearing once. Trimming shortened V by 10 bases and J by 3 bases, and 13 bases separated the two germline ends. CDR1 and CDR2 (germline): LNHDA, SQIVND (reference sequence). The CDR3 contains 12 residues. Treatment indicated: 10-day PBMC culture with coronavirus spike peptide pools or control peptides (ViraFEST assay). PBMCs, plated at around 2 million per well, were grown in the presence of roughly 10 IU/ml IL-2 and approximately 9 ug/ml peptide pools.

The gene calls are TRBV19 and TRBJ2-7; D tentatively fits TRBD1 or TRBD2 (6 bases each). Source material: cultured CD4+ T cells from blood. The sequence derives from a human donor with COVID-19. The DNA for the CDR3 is TGTGCCACTTACGGAGGGGGCTACGAGCAGTACTTC. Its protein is CATYGGGYEQYF.